The 32 T cell receptor beta chains listed next were all sequenced from one sample in a study of blood T cell repertoires in COVID-19. Here immunoSEQ multiplex PCR was the method, and the copy in TCRdb shows in-frame clones only, minus some. The sample has about 160,000 clones; roughly 90% are singletons. The specimen sequenced was peripheral blood. The receptors shown here come from a man in his sixties with acute or convalescent COVID-19.

In this sample, this clone turned up once. The J gene is TRBJ1-5, the V gene TRBV24-1; TRBD1 agrees at 11 bases. There are 16 residues in the CDR3. Per the germline V gene, CDR1 is KGHDR and CDR2 is SFDVKD. V gave up 3 bases and J gave up 6 bases; unmatched junction bases: 6. CDR3 residues: CATSDPGQGAGQPQHF. CDR3 coding DNA: TGTGCCACCAGTGATCCTGGACAGGGGGCCGGTCAGCCCCAGCATTTT.

This chain connects TRBV30 to TRBJ1-4; maybe TRBD1 (5 bases). Germline CDR1 GTSNPN, CDR2 SVGIG (reference sequence). V was clipped by 3 bases and J by 8 bases, with 13 bases between them. This CDR3 region has 13 residues. The CDR3 nucleotides are TGTGCCTGGAGAGGTCAGGGCCGGGAAAAACTGTTTTTT. This codes for CAWRGQGREKLFF.

V gene TRBV12-3 or TRBV12-4 combines with J gene TRBJ2-1; D perhaps matches TRBD2 (6 bases). Trimming removed 6 bases at V and 13 bases at J, with 19 bases between. This CDR3 contains 13 residues. The CDR3 bases are TGTGCCAGCAGCCCACTTTTGGGGGAGGATCAGTTCTTC. This codes for CASSPLLGEDQFF.

This clone was seen a handful of times. The rearrangement joins TRBV6-6 to TRBJ1-1, with D perhaps TRBD1 (6 bases). V gave up 2 bases and J gave up 5 bases, with 9 bases separating them. CDR1 is MNHNY, CDR2 SVGAGI, per germline (reference sequence). This CDR3 region has 13 residues. The CDR3 DNA reads as TGTGCCAGCAGTTACAGGGGGAATACTGAAGCTTTCTTT. Its translation is CASSYRGNTEAFF.

The V gene is TRBV6-1, the J gene TRBJ1-5; 12 bases align to TRBD1. With 3 bases clipped from V and 6 bases from J, the junction kept 18 bases outside the gene matches. The CDR3 loop spans 20 amino acids. The germline gives CDR1 MNHNS, CDR2 SASEGT. The CDR3 nucleotides are TGTGCCAGCAGTGATCGAGGGATAGGGACAGGGGGCAGTAGGGGTCAGCCCCAGCATTTT. Protein: CASSDRGIGTGGSRGQPQHF.

The chain couples TRBV6-5 to TRBJ1-1, with D possibly TRBD1 on 6 matching bases. The CDR3 covers 14 residues. CDR1 is MNHEY and CDR2 is SVGAGI in the germline V gene. The V end lost 4 bases, the J end lost 4 bases, and 13 bases lay between the germline ends. The chain's CDR3 is CASSSAQGGTEAFF. The CDR3 bases are TGTGCCAGCAGTTCCGCACAGGGCGGCACTGAAGCTTTCTTT.

Only one count was recorded for this clone. The V and J genes are TRBV27 and TRBJ1-4, with no clear D. CDR3 length equals 16 residues. Trimming removed 1 base at V and 3 bases at J, with 12 bases between. The germline CDR1 and CDR2 sequences are MNHEY and SMNVEV (reference sequence). Here the CDR3 reads CASSLWSGQANEKLFF. CDR3 coding DNA: TGTGCCAGCAGTTTATGGTCAGGCCAAGCTAATGAAAAACTGTTTTTT.

A remark on this clone: Given the absence of the conserved phenylalanine or tryptophan at the CDR3 end, a read error is likely. The chain carries TRBV5-1 and TRBJ1-2, with 10 bases fitting TRBD1. The CDR3 is 15 amino acids. CDR1 SGHRS and CDR2 YFSETQ come from the germline V gene. Trimming at V came to 1 base and at J to 6 bases, leaving 6 bases not matched to a gene. CDR3 in amino acids: CASSLTGQGLDGYTL. CDR3 coding DNA: TGCGCCAGCAGCTTGACGGGACAGGGGTTAGATGGCTACACCCTC.

The chain uses TRBV5-4 and TRBJ2-1, with 8 positions matching TRBD1. CDR1 and CDR2 (germline): SGHNT, YYREEE (reference sequence). Trimming took 5 bases from V and 7 from J; bases not matched to a gene: 8. The CDR3 runs 14 residues. The CDR3 DNA reads as TGTGCCAGCAGTGGACAGGGCGCTTGGAATGAGCAGTTCTTC. As protein: CASSGQGAWNEQFF.

This chain links TRBV9 with TRBJ2-3; 7 bases map to TRBD2. Losses at the gene ends were 4 bases for V and 6 bases for J; bases not matched to a gene: 11. This CDR3 comprises 15 residues. The germline CDR1 and CDR2 sequences are SGDLS and YYNGEE. CDR3 residues: CASSQLAGVMDTQYF. In DNA form, the CDR3 reads TGTGCCAGCAGCCAGCTGGCGGGGGTTATGGATACGCAGTATTTT.

The chain employs TRBV19 and TRBJ1-2, with D possibly TRBD1 on 5 matching bases. The CDR3 length is 15 residues. The germline CDR1 and CDR2 sequences are LNHDA and SQIVND (reference sequence). The V end lost 1 base, the J end lost 4 bases, and 13 bases lay between the germline ends. The CDR3 region has the DNA TGTGCCAGTAGTATAGGCCCGCGACAGAGCTATGGCTACACCTTC. It translates to CASSIGPRQSYGYTF.

In regard to this clone: Other DNA variants within this sample encode the same CDR3. In nucleotides, the CDR3 is TGTGCCAGCAGCTTCCTCACAGATACGCAGTATTTT. Its translation is CASSFLTDTQYF. This chain links TRBV7-9 with TRBJ2-3, with no clear D. This CDR3 contains 12 residues. The germline CDR1 and CDR2 sequences are SEHNR and FQNEAQ (reference sequence). V lost 3 bases and J 2 bases, leaving 3 bases between the germline ends.

The chain employs TRBV2 and TRBJ1-5; 8 positions match TRBD1. The V gene's germline CDR1 is SNHLY and CDR2 FYNNEI. The CDR3 spans 14 residues. V lost 5 bases, J lost 2 bases, and 2 bases stayed unmatched. The CDR3 here is CASSNRGGNQPQHF. The CDR3 DNA follows: TGTGCCAGCAGTAACAGGGGGGGCAATCAGCCCCAGCATTTT. Looking up the rest from reference TRBV2 and TRBJ1-5 gives the full variable domain: EPEVTQTPSHQVTQMGQEVILRCVPISNHLYFYWYRQILGQKVEFLVSFYNNEISEKSEIFDDQFSVERPDGSNFTLKIRSTKLEDSAMYFCASSNRGGNQPQHFGDGTRLSIL.

The rearrangement links TRBV5-1 to TRBJ1-1; a possible D gene is TRBD1 (5 bases). Between the trimmed V and J ends, which lost 2 bases and 1 base, there was a span of 9 bases. Per the germline V gene, CDR1 is SGHRS and CDR2 is YFSETQ. The length of the CDR3 is 14 residues. The CDR3 coding sequence is TGCGCCAGCAGCTTTCAGGGAAAGAACACTGAAGCTTTCTTT. It encodes CASSFQGKNTEAFF.

V and J are TRBV20-1 and TRBJ1-1; tentative D call: TRBD1 (6 bases). Germline CDR1 and CDR2: DFQATT and SNEGSKA (reference sequence). The CDR3 contains 14 residues. V lost 3 bases, J lost 6 bases, and 17 bases lay in between. CDR3 nucleotides: TGCAGTGCTAGTCCACACGGACAGAGGGCTGAAGCTTTCTTT. Translating gives CSASPHGQRAEAFF.

The sample holds one count of this clone. The chain joins TRBV6-4 to TRBJ1-2; D gene ambiguous. Per the germline V gene, CDR1 is MRHNA and CDR2 is SNTAGT. CDR3 length: 13 amino acids. V was cut by 3 bases and J by 7 bases, with 12 bases left in between. The CDR3 nucleotides read TGTGCCAGCAGTGAAGGGCCGGGATCTGGCTACACCTTC. Its translation is CASSEGPGSGYTF.

V gene TRBV6-2 or TRBV6-3 combines with J gene TRBJ2-1, with D tentatively TRBD1 (5 bases). CDR3 length equals 14 residues. Germline V gene data show CDR1 as MNHEY and CDR2 as SVGEGT. Deletions cut 0 bases from V and 8 bases from J, with 11 bases between. CDR3 residues: CASSYSIRGDEQFF. The CDR3 DNA reads TGTGCCAGCAGTTACTCGATAAGGGGTGATGAGCAGTTCTTC.

This sequence joins TRBV10-2 and TRBJ1-2, with TRBD1 as a possible D gene (5 bases). The CDR3 is 13 residues long. V was cut by 0 bases and J by 3 bases, with 5 bases left in between. Germline-derived CDR1 and CDR2 are WSHSY and SAAADI. Here the CDR3 reads CASSESGDYGYTF. The CDR3 DNA reads TGCGCCAGCAGTGAGTCAGGGGACTATGGCTACACCTTC.

The V gene is TRBV5-1, the J gene TRBJ2-1; 9 nucleotides line up with TRBD1. Germline V gives CDR1 SGHRS, CDR2 YFSETQ. The CDR3 has 15 residues. V shed 4 bases and J 5 bases; nucleotides not matched to a gene: 7. The CDR3 region has the DNA TGCGCCAGCAGCCCGGGGACAGGGTTGGACAATGAGCAGTTCTTC. It specifies CASSPGTGLDNEQFF.

The chain links TRBV6-5 to TRBJ2-7; tentative D call: TRBD1 (6 bases). The CDR3 sequence is 15 residues long. The germline V and J ends were trimmed by 2 bases and 2 bases, with 13 bases remaining between them. Germline V lookup: CDR1 MNHEY, CDR2 SVGAGI. The CDR3 DNA reads as TGTGCCAGCAGTTACGGGGCAGGGGCCACCTACGAGCAGTACTTC. Translating gives CASSYGAGATYEQYF.

The chain recombines TRBV6-1 with TRBJ1-4; no clear D gene. The germline gives CDR1 MNHNS, CDR2 SASEGT. The V and J ends lost 3 bases and 4 bases respectively, with 9 bases between them. This CDR3 is 14 amino acids long. CDR3 coding DNA: TGTGCCAGCAGTGACCAGTATAATAATGAAAAACTGTTTTTT. Protein: CASSDQYNNEKLFF.

The rearrangement links TRBV30 to TRBJ1-2; 8 bases map to TRBD1. In germline, CDR1 is GTSNPN, CDR2 SVGIG (reference sequence). Trimming at V came to 5 bases and at J to 2 bases, leaving 7 bases not matched to a gene. The CDR3 is 14 amino acids. CDR3 sequence (DNA): TGTGCCTGGGGGATGACAGGGGCGAACTATGGCTACACCTTC. Protein sequence: CAWGMTGANYGYTF.

The chain uses TRBV5-1 and TRBJ2-7; TRBD2 matches at 8 bases. Germline V gives CDR1 SGHRS, CDR2 YFSETQ. The CDR3 spans 13 residues. Germline trimming cut 5 bases from V and 7 bases from J; bases unmatched to any gene: 8. The CDR3 region has the DNA TGCGCCAGCAGTGAAGGGACTAGAGGGGAGCAGTACTTC. It is translated as CASSEGTRGEQYF.

The chain combines TRBV6-5 with TRBJ1-2; tentative D call: TRBD1 (6 bases). CDR1 and CDR2 (germline): MNHEY, SVGAGI. CDR3 length: 15 amino acids. The V and J ends lost 7 bases and 4 bases respectively, with 19 bases between them. DNA for the CDR3: TGTGCCAGCACAGACATGGTCCGGACAGTCTATGGCTACACCTTC. As protein: CASTDMVRTVYGYTF.

V and J are TRBV7-6 and TRBJ2-1; TRBD1 matches at 8 bases. V lost 5 bases and J lost 6; bases outside the gene matches: 15. This CDR3 spans 17 amino acids. Germline CDR1 is SGHVS and CDR2 is FNYEAQ. CDR3 loop: CASSNPPAVDRGNEQFF. CDR3 DNA: TGTGCCAGCAGCAATCCACCCGCGGTAGACAGGGGCAATGAGCAGTTCTTC.

This chain uses TRBV6-5 with TRBJ1-1, with a tentative D call TRBD1 (5 bases). This CDR3 has 15 residues. Trimming left V 6 bases short and J 0 bases short, with 14 bases between. From germline, CDR1 is MNHEY and CDR2 SVGAGI. The CDR3 here is CASSAPDSLNTEAFF. The CDR3 bases are TGTGCCAGCAGCGCCCCTGACAGTTTGAACACTGAAGCTTTCTTT.

The chain links TRBV2 to TRBJ2-1, with 7 bases lining up with TRBD2. From germline, CDR1 is SNHLY and CDR2 FYNNEI. The V segment lost 5 bases and the J segment 4 bases; nucleotides outside the gene matches: 8. There are 15 residues in the CDR3. CDR3: CASSLVGGKYNEQFF. The CDR3 coding sequence is TGTGCCAGCAGTCTAGTCGGGGGGAAGTACAATGAGCAGTTCTTC.

This chain joins TRBV2 and TRBJ1-5, with D hard to call. CDR1 and CDR2 from the germline V gene are SNHLY and FYNNEI. V lost 9 bases to trimming and J lost 2 bases, with 14 bases between them. The CDR3 sequence is 14 residues long. CDR3 residues: CASSGGSRNQPQHF. CDR3 DNA: TGTGCCAGTTCAGGAGGGTCCCGCAATCAGCCCCAGCATTTT. The complete variable domain, with remaining parts taken from reference TRBV2 and TRBJ1-5, reads EPEVTQTPSHQVTQMGQEVILRCVPISNHLYFYWYRQILGQKVEFLVSFYNNEISEKSEIFDDQFSVERPDGSNFTLKIRSTKLEDSAMYFCASSGGSRNQPQHFGDGTRLSIL.

The chain is built from TRBV10-2 and TRBJ1-1; no clear D gene. Germline V gene lookup returns CDR1 WSHSY and CDR2 SAAADI. The V end was cut by 1 base, the J end by 1 base, with 4 bases between. The CDR3 spans 13 residues. The CDR3 nucleotides are TGCGCCAGCAGTGAGTTGAGGAACACTGAAGCTTTCTTT. Protein product: CASSELRNTEAFF.

This sequence joins TRBV5-6 and TRBJ1-5; 10 bases agree with TRBD1. The CDR3 length is 16 residues. Germline V lookup: CDR1 SGHDT, CDR2 YYEEEE. The V segment lost 1 base and the J segment 5 bases; nucleotides outside the gene matches: 6. CDR3 in amino acids: CASSLRDRGWDQPQHF. The CDR3 nucleotides read TGTGCCAGCAGCTTGCGGGACAGGGGTTGGGATCAGCCCCAGCATTTT.

The chain joins TRBV2 to TRBJ1-5, with 7 bases fitting TRBD1. The CDR3 totals 14 residues. CDR1 SNHLY and CDR2 FYNNEI come from the germline V gene. J lost 2 bases, V lost 5 bases, and 3 bases had no gene match. The CDR3 here is CASSPGQRNQPQHF. CDR3 nucleotide sequence: TGTGCCAGCAGTCCGGGACAGCGCAATCAGCCCCAGCATTTT.

This sequence joins TRBV5-1 and TRBJ2-2; a weak D match, TRBD1 (6 bases). Germline V lookup: CDR1 SGHRS, CDR2 YFSETQ. The CDR3 has 17 residues. Trimming removed 2 bases from V and 0 bases from J, with 14 bases in between. The CDR3 is CASSFRQAISNTGELFF. For the CDR3, the DNA is TGCGCCAGCAGCTTTAGACAGGCCATCTCGAACACCGGGGAGCTGTTTTTT. The full variable domain, completed using reference TRBV5-1 and TRBJ2-2, is KAGVTQTPRYLIKTRGQQVTLSCSPISGHRSVSWYQQTPGQGLQFLFEYFSETQRNKGNFPGRFSGRQFSNSRSEMNVSTLELGDSALYLCASSFRQAISNTGELFFGEGSRLTVL.